The clone carrying this T cell receptor (beta chain) was recorded many times. The antigen is unknown. It was considered stable Graves' hyperthyroidism when ophthalmopathy did not progress within 18 months. Orbital computed tomography and thyroid ultrasound, together with serum TRAb and thyroxine and clinical symptoms, were used for diagnoses. This sample holds PBMCs from roughly 10 ml fresh peripheral blood. There were TCR beta CDR3 regions amplified from RNA transcripts. HTBI primers were used for first-round RT-PCR of the TCR CDR3. TCRdb redid the calling of the multiplex PCR reads with MiXCR, one entry per CDR3 protein. The sample holds approximately 640,000 distinct CDR3 sequences, 17% seen once. These data are taken from a study of T cells in Graves' hyperthyroidism and ophthalmopathy. Broader study findings: The model's output predicted ophthalmopathy at a median of roughly 6.9 months prior to onset.

Sequenced sample: blood. This receptor was obtained from a man aged 50-59 years with Graves' hyperthyroidism.

The CDR3 sequence: CASRAGTAGNTIYF. The CDR3 DNA follows: TGTGCCAGTCGCGCCGGGACAGCTGGAAACACCATATATTTT. The rearrangement uses TRBV19 and TRBJ1-3, with 7 bases fitting TRBD1. This CDR3 has 14 amino acids. CDR1 and CDR2 (germline): LNHDA, SQIVND (reference sequence). The junction had 6 bases not matched to a gene; V was cut back by 8 bases and J by 2 bases.